This T cell receptor beta chain was identified in a study of blood T cell repertoires in COVID-19. About the study: In each case, the material was cDNA or gDNA derived from T cells, B-cell-depleted T cells, or PBMCs.

Original data processing: Nucleated cell counts were estimated from reference gene primer amplification. Clones were sequenced by immunoSEQ multiplex PCR, and TCRdb holds only the in-frame ones, with some missing. V and J calls and clone size are copied from that table; D and trimming were computed from the DNA. The sample yields 81,000 or so clones, roughly 90% seen once. V lost 6 bases and J 4 bases, leaving 7 bases between the germline ends. The CDR3 loop spans 11 amino acids. Per germline, CDR1 MDHEN and CDR2 SYDVKM. What was sequenced was peripheral blood. The J gene is TRBJ2-7, the V gene TRBV28; D unclear. The sequence came from a man aged 70 or older with active or convalescent COVID-19. This CDR3 reads CASRAEYEQYF. The CDR3 DNA follows: TGTGCCAGCAGAGCCGAATACGAGCAGTACTTC.